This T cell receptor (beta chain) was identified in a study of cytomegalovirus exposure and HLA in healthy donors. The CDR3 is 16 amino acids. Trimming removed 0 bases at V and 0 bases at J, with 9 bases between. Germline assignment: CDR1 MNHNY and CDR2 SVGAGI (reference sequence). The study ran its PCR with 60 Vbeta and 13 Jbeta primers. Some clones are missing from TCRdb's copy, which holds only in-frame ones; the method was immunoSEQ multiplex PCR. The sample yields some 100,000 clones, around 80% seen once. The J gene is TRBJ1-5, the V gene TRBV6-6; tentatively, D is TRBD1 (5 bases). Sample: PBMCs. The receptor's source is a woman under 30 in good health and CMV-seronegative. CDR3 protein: CASSYSGPYSNQPQHF. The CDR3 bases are TGTGCCAGCAGTTACTCGGGGCCCTATAGCAATCAGCCCCAGCATTTT.